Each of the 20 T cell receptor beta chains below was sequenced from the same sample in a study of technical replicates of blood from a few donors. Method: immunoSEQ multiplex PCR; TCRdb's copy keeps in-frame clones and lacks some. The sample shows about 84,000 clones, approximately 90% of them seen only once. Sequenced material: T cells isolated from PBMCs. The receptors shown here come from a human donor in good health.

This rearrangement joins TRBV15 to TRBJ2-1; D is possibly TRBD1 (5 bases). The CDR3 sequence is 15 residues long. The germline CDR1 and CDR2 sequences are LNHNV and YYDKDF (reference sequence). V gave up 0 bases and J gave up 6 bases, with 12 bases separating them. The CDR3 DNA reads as TGTGCCACCAGCAGAGATAGGGGAATGAGCAATGAGCAGTTCTTC. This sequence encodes CATSRDRGMSNEQFF.

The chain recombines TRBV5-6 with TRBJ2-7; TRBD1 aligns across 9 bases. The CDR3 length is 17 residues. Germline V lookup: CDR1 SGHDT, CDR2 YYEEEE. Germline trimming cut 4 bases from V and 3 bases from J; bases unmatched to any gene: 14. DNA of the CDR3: TGTGCCAGCAGCACACTATCCGGGACAGGGACATTCTACGAGCAGTACTTC. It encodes CASSTLSGTGTFYEQYF.

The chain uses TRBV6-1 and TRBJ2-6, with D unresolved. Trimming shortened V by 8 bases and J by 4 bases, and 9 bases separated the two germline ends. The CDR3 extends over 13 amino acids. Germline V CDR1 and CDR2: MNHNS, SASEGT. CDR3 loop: CASFLLGANVLTF. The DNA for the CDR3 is TGTGCCAGCTTTTTATTAGGGGCCAACGTCCTGACTTTC.

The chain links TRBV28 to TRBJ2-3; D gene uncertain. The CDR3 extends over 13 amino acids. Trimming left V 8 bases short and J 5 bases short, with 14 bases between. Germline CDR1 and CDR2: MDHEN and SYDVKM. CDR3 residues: CASSRPPGDTQYF. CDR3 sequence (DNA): TGTGCCAGCTCTCGCCCCCCGGGAGATACGCAGTATTTT.

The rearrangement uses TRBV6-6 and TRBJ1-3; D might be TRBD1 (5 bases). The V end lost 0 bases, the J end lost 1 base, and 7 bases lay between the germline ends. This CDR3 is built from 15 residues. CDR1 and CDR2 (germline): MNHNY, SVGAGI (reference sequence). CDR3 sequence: CASSYSGLSGNTIYF. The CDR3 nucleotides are TGTGCCAGCAGTTACTCGGGACTTTCTGGAAACACCATATATTTT.

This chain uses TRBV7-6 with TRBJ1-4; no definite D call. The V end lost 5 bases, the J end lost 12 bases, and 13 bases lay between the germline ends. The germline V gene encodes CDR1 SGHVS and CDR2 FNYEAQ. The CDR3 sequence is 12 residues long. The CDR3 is CASSPFPEELFF. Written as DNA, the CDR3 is TGTGCCAGCAGCCCCTTCCCCGAGGAACTGTTTTTT.

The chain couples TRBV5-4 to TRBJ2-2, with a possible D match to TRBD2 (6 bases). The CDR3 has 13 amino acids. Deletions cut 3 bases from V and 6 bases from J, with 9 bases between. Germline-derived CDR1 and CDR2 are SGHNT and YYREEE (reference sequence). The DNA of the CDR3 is TGTGCCAGCAGCTCTCCGGGGGCCGGGGAGCTGTTTTTT. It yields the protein CASSSPGAGELFF.

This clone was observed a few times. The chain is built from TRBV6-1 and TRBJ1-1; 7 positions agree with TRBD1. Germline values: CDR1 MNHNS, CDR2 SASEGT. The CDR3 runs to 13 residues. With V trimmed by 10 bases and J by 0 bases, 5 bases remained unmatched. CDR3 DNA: TGTGCCATCCATACAGGGGTGAACACTGAAGCTTTCTTT. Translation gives CAIHTGVNTEAFF.

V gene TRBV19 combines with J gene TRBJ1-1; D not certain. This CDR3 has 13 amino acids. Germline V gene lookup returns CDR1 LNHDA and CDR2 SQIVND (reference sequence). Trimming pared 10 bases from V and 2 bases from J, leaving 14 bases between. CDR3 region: CATTGAVNTEAFF. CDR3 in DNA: TGTGCCACCACGGGTGCGGTCAACACTGAAGCTTTCTTT.

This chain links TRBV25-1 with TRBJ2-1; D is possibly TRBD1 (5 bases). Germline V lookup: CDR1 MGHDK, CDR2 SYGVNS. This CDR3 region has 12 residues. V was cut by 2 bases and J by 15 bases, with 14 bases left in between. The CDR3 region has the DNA TGTGCCAGCAGTGAAGTAGCAGGGCTTCGGTTCTTC. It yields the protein CASSEVAGLRFF.

This CDR3 is CAWKTGGRTEAFF. The CDR3 nucleotides are TGTGCCTGGAAGACAGGGGGACGGACTGAAGCTTTCTTT. The chain is built from TRBV30 and TRBJ1-1; TRBD1 matches 9 bases. Germline CDR1 GTSNPN, CDR2 SVGIG (reference sequence). The CDR3 runs 13 residues. After removal of 4 bases from V and 5 bases from J, the junction contained 5 bases not matched to a gene. The full variable domain, its missing parts supplied by reference TRBV30 and TRBJ1-1, is SQTIHQWPATLVQPVGSPLSLECTVEGTSNPNLYWYRQAAGRGLQLLFYSVGIGQISSEVPQNLSASRPQDRQFILSSKKLLLSDSGFYLCAWKTGGRTEAFFGQGTRLTVV.

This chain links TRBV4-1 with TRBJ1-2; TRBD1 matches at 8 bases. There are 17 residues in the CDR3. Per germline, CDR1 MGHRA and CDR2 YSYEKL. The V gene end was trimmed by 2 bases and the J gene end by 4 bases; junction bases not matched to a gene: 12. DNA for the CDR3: TGCGCCAGCAGCCAATTCCGGGACAGGCCTTCCCCCTATGGCTACACCTTC. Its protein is CASSQFRDRPSPYGYTF.

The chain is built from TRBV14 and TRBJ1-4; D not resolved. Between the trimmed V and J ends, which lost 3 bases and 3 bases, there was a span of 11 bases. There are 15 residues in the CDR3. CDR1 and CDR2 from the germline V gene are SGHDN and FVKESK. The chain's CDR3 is CASSHEGASNEKLFF. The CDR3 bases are TGTGCCAGCAGCCATGAGGGTGCTTCTAATGAAAAACTGTTTTTT.

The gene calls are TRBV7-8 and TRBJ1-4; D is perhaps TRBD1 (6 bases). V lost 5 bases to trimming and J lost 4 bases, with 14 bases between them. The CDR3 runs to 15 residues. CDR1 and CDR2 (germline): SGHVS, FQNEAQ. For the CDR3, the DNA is TGTGCCAGCAGCGCTGGGGGGGGGCTTAATGAAAAACTGTTTTTT. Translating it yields CASSAGGGLNEKLFF.

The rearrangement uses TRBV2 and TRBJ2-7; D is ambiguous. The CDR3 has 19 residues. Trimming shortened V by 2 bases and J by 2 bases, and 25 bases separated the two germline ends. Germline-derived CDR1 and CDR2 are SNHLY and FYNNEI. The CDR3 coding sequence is TGTGCCAGCAGTGAAAAAAGTATTTTCCGGGTCCTGATAACCTACGAGCAGTACTTC. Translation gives CASSEKSIFRVLITYEQYF.

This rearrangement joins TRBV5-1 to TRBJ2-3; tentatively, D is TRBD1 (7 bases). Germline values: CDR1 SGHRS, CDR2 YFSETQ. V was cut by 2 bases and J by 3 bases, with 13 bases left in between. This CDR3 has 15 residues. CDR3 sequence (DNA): TGCGCCAGCAGCTTTTTACAGGGGAGGACAGATACGCAGTATTTT. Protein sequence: CASSFLQGRTDTQYF.

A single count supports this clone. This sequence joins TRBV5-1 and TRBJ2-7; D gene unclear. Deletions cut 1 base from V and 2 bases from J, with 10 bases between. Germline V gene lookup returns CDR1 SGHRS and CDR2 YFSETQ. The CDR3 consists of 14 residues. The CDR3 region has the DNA TGCGCCAGCAGCTTGTTTGGCTCCCCCTACGAGCAGTACTTC. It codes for CASSLFGSPYEQYF.

The CDR3 here is CASSTTSGGPGELFF. The CDR3 nucleotides are TGTGCCAGCAGCACGACTAGCGGGGGGCCCGGGGAGCTGTTTTTT. The V and J genes are TRBV7-3 and TRBJ2-2; 13 bases agree with TRBD2. Germline values: CDR1 SGHTA, CDR2 FQGTGA. V shed 5 bases, J shed 6 bases, and the junction held 3 bases outside the gene matches. This CDR3 has 15 residues.

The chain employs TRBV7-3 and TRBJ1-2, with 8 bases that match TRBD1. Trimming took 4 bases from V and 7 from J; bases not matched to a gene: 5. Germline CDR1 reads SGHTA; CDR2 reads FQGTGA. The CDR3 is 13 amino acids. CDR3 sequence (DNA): TGTGCCAGCAGCTGGACAGGGTTGATTGGCTACACCTTC. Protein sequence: CASSWTGLIGYTF.

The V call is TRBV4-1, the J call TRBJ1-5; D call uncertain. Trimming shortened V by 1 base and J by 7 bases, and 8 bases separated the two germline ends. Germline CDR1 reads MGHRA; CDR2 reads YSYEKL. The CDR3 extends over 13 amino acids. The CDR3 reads CASSQGLRQPQHF. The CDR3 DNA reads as TGCGCCAGCAGCCAAGGGTTGCGGCAGCCCCAGCATTTT.